This TCR beta chain was documented in a study of vaccination effects on CD4 cells after COVID-19. For the study at large: Participants received two doses of either the BNT162b2 or mRNA-1273 vaccine.

Antigen-specific CD4+ T cells were expanded (with viral peptide pools) by the ViraFEST assay ahead of sequencing. Following 10 days of culture, CD4+ T cells were isolated. Vaccinees lacked prior SARS-CoV-2 infection and tested negative for nucleocapsid antibodies. Note on this clone: The antigen is undetermined.

This CDR3 region has 11 residues. V dropped 3 bases and J dropped 7 bases, with 5 bases sitting between them. Looked up from germline, CDR1 is SGHTA and CDR2 is FQGNSA. Broader study findings: Cross-reactivity toward common cold coronaviruses was confined to only 1 of 255 vaccine-induced clones in healthy vaccinees.

Here immunoSEQ multiplex PCR was the method, and the copy in TCRdb shows in-frame clones only, minus some. The sample lists about 41,000 clones; 70% were seen once. The chain employs TRBV7-2 and TRBJ2-3; possibly TRBD2 for D (5 bases). This TCR was recovered from a human donor who received a COVID-19 vaccine. The sequences come from CD4+ T cells from PBMCs cultured with HCoV-OC43 spike peptides, collected before COVID-19 vaccination. The subset here: HCoV-OC43 spike overlapping peptide pool stimulation. The CDR3 sequence is CASSFGNTQYF. For the CDR3, the DNA is TGTGCCAGCAGCTTCGGGAATACGCAGTATTTT.